This TCR beta chain was recovered during a study of T cell changes during pregnancy in multiple sclerosis. The CDR3 runs to 20 residues. Looked up from germline, CDR1 is MDHEN and CDR2 is SYDVKM. Trimming removed 3 bases from V and 0 bases from J; junction bases left unmatched: 10. Profiled with immunoSEQ multiplex PCR; TCRdb holds only in-frame clones, not every one. This table holds more than 20,000 clones, over 80% found once. Only a few counts were recorded for this clone. The sequencing here drew on CD8+ T cells from peripheral blood mononuclear cells, taken in the first trimester of pregnancy. V is TRBV28 and J is TRBJ1-6; TRBD1 aligns across 11 bases. The TCR was taken from a female donor in good health, enrolled as a control in a pregnancy study. The CDR3 DNA reads TGTGCCAGCAGTTTCCCCGGGACAGGGGGAAGGAGCTCCTATAATTCACCCCTCCACTTT. Its translation: CASSFPGTGGRSSYNSPLHF.